A selection of T cell receptor beta chains follows, all from one sample in a study of cytomegalovirus exposure and HLA in healthy donors. Profiling relied on immunoSEQ multiplex PCR, and the TCRdb table lists in-frame clones only, not all of them. The sample includes 150,000 to 200,000 clones, around 80% of them seen just once. The sequencing input was PBMCs. Receptors were obtained from a woman aged 30 to 39 in good health and CMV-seropositive. Both conserved end residues are part of each CDR3. D genes are given only for firm matches. Clone size is not always given. Where it is, it says once, few, many or a class for expanded clones.

cdr3_length d_call j_call clone_size v_call cdr3_aa cdr3_nt
12 . TRBJ2-7 few TRBV9 CASSPEADEQYF TGTGCCAGCAGCCCTGAGGCTGACGAGCAGTACTTC
15 . TRBJ2-1 . TRBV11-2 CASSITGQRGNEQFF TGTGCCAGCAGCATTACAGGGCAGCGGGGCAACGAGCAGTTCTTC
18 TRBD2 TRBJ2-2 . TRBV19 CASSMRAGGPGSTGELFF TGTGCCAGTAGTATGCGAGCGGGAGGCCCAGGGAGCACCGGGGAGCTGTTTTTT
23 . TRBJ2-7 once TRBV28 CASSLYSTGTRMVGFSHSYEQYF TGTGCCAGCAGTTTATATTCGACAGGGACTCGGATGGTGGGTTTTTCACACTCCTACGAGCAGTACTTC
15 . TRBJ1-2 . TRBV6-1 CASSEAFQAGDGYTF TGTGCCAGCAGTGAAGCGTTTCAGGCAGGCGACGGCTACACCTTC
15 TRBD2 TRBJ2-2 . TRBV5-1 CASGGLAMGTGELFF TGCGCCAGCGGGGGACTAGCCATGGGCACCGGGGAGCTGTTTTTT
11 . TRBJ1-1 once TRBV10-3 CATRTGTEAFF TGTGCCACCAGAACAGGTACTGAAGCTTTCTTT
18 TRBD2 TRBJ2-1 . TRBV13 CASSLGLAGSTFYNEQFF TGTGCCAGCAGCTTAGGACTAGCGGGCTCGACTTTCTACAATGAGCAGTTCTTC
16 . TRBJ1-2 once TRBV7-3 CASSSYFRQVWYGYTF TGTGCCAGCAGCTCCTACTTTCGACAGGTATGGTATGGCTACACCTTC
14 . TRBJ2-7 . TRBV5-4 CASSLSSTASEQYF TGTGCCAGCAGCTTGTCTAGCACGGCCTCCGAGCAGTACTTC
18 TRBD1 TRBJ2-4 . TRBV5-8 CASSGGTGLWQAKNIQYF TGTGCCAGCAGCGGGGGGACAGGGTTATGGCAAGCCAAAAACATTCAGTACTTC
16 TRBD2 TRBJ2-1 . TRBV5-6 CASSLSGLADYNEQFF TGTGCCAGCAGCTTGTCCGGACTAGCGGATTACAATGAGCAGTTCTTC